This is a list of T cell receptor beta chains from one sample in a study of blood T cell repertoires in COVID-19. TCRdb keeps only in-frame clones here, not all; method: immunoSEQ multiplex PCR. Here the sample spans tens of thousands of clones, 83% being singletons. Sequences were obtained from peripheral blood. The source is a woman in her fifties or sixties with acute or convalescent COVID-19. CDR3s include the opening cysteine and the closing phenylalanine or tryptophan. The D gene is left open where the match is weak. Expanded clones get a size class; other rows say once, few or many, or leave the size out.

J	D	V	size	CDR3	DNA
TRBJ1-1	NA	TRBV7-9	once	CASSLARSEAFF	TGTGCCAGCAGCTTAGCGCGGAGTGAAGCTTTCTTT
TRBJ2-1	NA	TRBV7-3	NA	CASSLRAGGPPNEQFF	TGTGCCAGCAGCTTAAGGGCCGGGGGGCCACCCAATGAGCAGTTCTTC
TRBJ1-1	NA	TRBV4-1	NA	CASSQEEGDTEAFF	TGCGCCAGCAGCCAAGAAGAGGGGGACACTGAAGCTTTCTTT
TRBJ2-3	NA	TRBV7-3	few	CASSLDRNTQYF	TGTGCCAGCAGCTTAGACAGGAATACGCAGTATTTT
TRBJ2-3	TRBD2	TRBV5-1	NA	CASSLGLGLGGTDTQYF	TGCGCCAGCAGCTTGGGGCTGGGACTAGGAGGCACAGATACGCAGTATTTT
TRBJ2-6	TRBD1	TRBV7-3	NA	CASSSGTGVSGANVLTF	TGTGCCAGCAGCTCGGGGACAGGTGTCTCTGGGGCCAACGTCCTGACTTTC
TRBJ2-1	TRBD2	TRBV10-2	NA	CASSESTAGGPNEQFF	TGCGCCAGCAGTGAGTCGACGGCGGGGGGGCCCAATGAGCAGTTCTTC
TRBJ1-1	NA	TRBV7-6	NA	CASSLGEETEAFF	TGTGCCAGCAGCTTAGGCGAGGAGACTGAAGCTTTCTTT
TRBJ2-1	NA	TRBV5-1	NA	CASSLARNEQFF	TGCGCCAGCAGCTTGGCACGGAATGAGCAGTTCTTC
TRBJ2-1	NA	TRBV5-1	NA	CASSLEGQNEQFF	TGCGCCAGCAGCCTAGAAGGACAGAATGAGCAGTTCTTC
TRBJ2-3	NA	TRBV19	few	CASARGAADTQYF	TGTGCCAGTGCCCGGGGGGCGGCAGATACGCAGTATTTT
TRBJ2-3	TRBD1	TRBV19	NA	CASSMEGQGSTDTQYF	TGTGCCAGTAGTATGGAGGGACAGGGGTCCACAGATACGCAGTATTTT
TRBJ1-1	NA	TRBV6-1	NA	CASSVGQGGWSTEAFF	TGTGCCAGCAGTGTGGGGCAGGGAGGATGGAGCACTGAAGCTTTCTTT
TRBJ2-1	TRBD2	TRBV7-2	NA	CASSGGSGGWEQFF	TGTGCCAGCAGCGGTGGGAGCGGGGGTTGGGAGCAGTTCTTC
TRBJ1-2	NA	TRBV19	NA	CASSIEGNYGYTF	TGTGCCAGTAGTATTGAGGGAAACTATGGCTACACCTTC
TRBJ2-3	TRBD2	TRBV9	NA	CASSVGGERTDTQYF	TGTGCCAGCAGCGTCGGGGGGGAACGCACAGATACGCAGTATTTT
TRBJ1-1	NA	TRBV10-1	NA	CASSPAGGSNTEAFF	TGCGCCAGCAGCCCGGCGGGGGGATCGAACACTGAAGCTTTCTTT
TRBJ1-3	NA	TRBV11-2	few	CASSFTGPLSGNTIYF	TGTGCCAGCAGCTTTACAGGGCCACTCTCTGGAAACACCATATATTTT
TRBJ2-1	TRBD2	TRBV18	NA	CASSRGLDSYNEQFF	TGTGCCAGCTCCCGGGGACTAGACTCCTACAATGAGCAGTTCTTC
TRBJ1-4	TRBD1	TRBV2	NA	CASNPGTGNEKLFF	TGTGCCAGCAACCCCGGGACAGGGAATGAAAAACTGTTTTTT
TRBJ1-5	TRBD1	TRBV19	once	CASTTLDRFSNQPQHF	TGTGCCAGTACTACGCTGGACAGGTTTAGCAATCAGCCCCAGCATTTT
TRBJ2-2	NA	TRBV7-9	NA	CASSRTSDLTGELFF	TGTGCCAGCAGCAGAACTTCCGATCTCACCGGGGAGCTGTTTTTT
TRBJ1-2	NA	TRBV12-3/TRBV12-4	NA	CASSFLYGYTF	TGTGCCAGCAGTTTCCTCTATGGCTACACCTTC